These 23 T cell receptor beta chains were all obtained from the same sample, sequenced in a study of T cell repertoires in cytomegalovirus infection. TCRdb used MiXCR to reprocess the reads, holding one entry per CDR3 protein. In the table there are about 600,000 distinct CDR3 sequences, roughly 24% of which are singletons. Sequences were obtained from CD8+ T cells from PBMCs. The receptors here all came from a human donor in good health (CMV status not recorded). Some clones in this sample may be carry-over from other donors' samples.

This clonotype was picked up a small number of times. The chain couples TRBV7-9 to TRBJ2-7, with 7 bases aligning to TRBD1. V was clipped by 5 bases and J by 2 bases; unmatched bases: 6. The CDR3 sequence is 14 residues long. CDR1 is SEHNR and CDR2 is FQNEAQ in the germline V gene (reference sequence). CDR3 protein: CASSRPGQPYEQYV. The CDR3 DNA follows: TGTGCCAGCAGCCGCCCGGGACAGCCCTACGAGCAGTACGTC.

This clonotype appeared a few times. This chain links TRBV12-3 or TRBV12-4 with TRBJ2-3; D is unclear. The CDR3 totals 15 residues. Trimming removed 8 bases at V and 0 bases at J, with 15 bases between. The CDR3, as DNA: TGTGCCAGCTTTCCCCGCTACCTTAGCACAGATACGCAGTATTTT. Protein: CASFPRYLSTDTQYF.

Concerning this clonotype: A much larger clone differs from this one at a single base, so this may be a read error. V gene TRBV12-3 or TRBV12-4 combines with J gene TRBJ2-1; the D is unclear. There are 14 residues in the CDR3. CDR3 sequence: CVSSPRSSYNEQFF. The DNA of the CDR3 is TGTGTCAGCAGCCCCAGGAGCTCCTACAATGAGCAGTTCTTC.

This clonotype occurred a few times. The rearrangement joins TRBV14 to TRBJ2-7; perhaps TRBD1 as D (6 bases). Germline CDR1 reads SGHDN; CDR2 reads FVKESK. V lost 3 bases to trimming and J lost 2 bases, with 11 bases between them. The CDR3 length is 14 residues. The CDR3 DNA reads as TGTGCCAGCAGCCAGAATTCAGGGGCCTACGAGCAGTACTTC. Translating it yields CASSQNSGAYEQYF.

This chain links TRBV19 with TRBJ2-1, with D possibly matching TRBD1 (5 bases). Germline V gene data show CDR1 as LNHDA and CDR2 as SQIVND (reference sequence). V was trimmed by 5 bases and J by 7 bases, leaving 12 bases between them. The CDR3 totals 13 residues. DNA of the CDR3: TGTGCCAGTAGTTGGACACCCGCTAATGAGCAGTTCTTC. Translated: CASSWTPANEQFF.

V gene TRBV27 combines with J gene TRBJ2-7, with D perhaps matching TRBD1 (6 bases). The germline V gene encodes CDR1 MNHEY and CDR2 SMNVEV (reference sequence). The CDR3 is 14 amino acids. Between the trimmed V and J ends, which lost 0 bases and 2 bases, there was a span of 8 bases. CDR3 DNA sequence: TGTGCCAGCAGTTTATCGACAGGCACCTACGAGCAGTACGTC. As protein: CASSLSTGTYEQYV.

On this clonotype itself: It may be a read error: a sequence one base away is much more abundant. The chain combines TRBV7-4 with TRBJ2-3; no clear D gene. The CDR3 extends over 12 amino acids. CDR1 and CDR2 from the germline V gene are SGHVT and SQSDAQ. In nucleotides, the CDR3 is TGTGTCAGCAGCCCACCTCTGGATACGCAGTATTTT. Residues: CVSSPPLDTQYF.

This clonotype was observed many times. The chain combines TRBV6-1 with TRBJ2-7, with D hard to call. Germline V gene sequence: CDR1 MNHNS, CDR2 SASEGT. The CDR3 is made up of 12 amino acids. V was trimmed by 1 base and J by 6 bases, leaving 7 bases between them. The CDR3 spells CASSEEGFEQYF. In DNA, the CDR3 is TGTGCCAGCAGTGAAGAAGGGTTCGAGCAGTACTTC.

This clonotype occurred a few times. The rearrangement joins TRBV6-4 to TRBJ1-1, with a tentative D call TRBD1 (5 bases). CDR3 length equals 14 residues. V was shortened by 0 bases and J by 4 bases, with 9 bases between the two germline ends. Looked up from germline, CDR1 is MRHNA and CDR2 is SNTAGT. The CDR3 loop reads CASSDSGGATEAFF. The CDR3 bases are TGTGCCAGCAGTGACTCGGGAGGGGCCACTGAAGCTTTCTTT.

This chain uses TRBV6-2 or TRBV6-3 with TRBJ2-7; D is uncertain. Trimming removed 5 bases from V and 2 bases from J, with 13 bases in between. Germline V gene lookup returns CDR1 MNHEY and CDR2 SVGEGT. The CDR3 is made up of 14 amino acids. CDR3 residues: CASSPSGPPYEQYV. DNA for the CDR3: TGTGCCAGCAGTCCATCCGGGCCCCCCTACGAGCAGTACGTC.

This rearrangement joins TRBV20-1 to TRBJ2-5, with D possibly TRBD1 on 6 matching bases. The CDR3 is 14 residues long. The V end was cut by 1 base, the J end by 0 bases, with 9 bases between. CDR1 and CDR2 from the germline V gene are DFQATT and SNEGSKA (reference sequence). CDR3 sequence: CSARVRTDQETQYF. The CDR3 DNA is TGCAGTGCTAGAGTCAGGACAGACCAAGAGACCCAGTACTTC.

This clonotype was observed many times. This sequence joins TRBV28 and TRBJ2-5, with D possibly matching TRBD1 (6 bases). Germline V gives CDR1 MDHEN, CDR2 SYDVKM. The CDR3 covers 14 residues. The V gene lost 7 bases and the J gene lost 4 bases, with 16 bases spanning the gap. The CDR3 coding sequence is TGTGCCAGCAACCCAACAGGGCCCCCAGAGACCCAGTACTTC. It codes for CASNPTGPPETQYF.

This clonotype was observed a few times. V and J are TRBV6-2 or TRBV6-3 and TRBJ2-1, with a tentative D call TRBD1 (6 bases). The CDR3 length is 14 residues. The V end lost 4 bases, the J end lost 9 bases, and 16 bases lay between the germline ends. Germline-derived CDR1 and CDR2 are MNHEY and SVGEGT. CDR3 sequence: CASSLIQGQGEQFF. CDR3 coding DNA: TGTGCCAGCAGTTTGATACAGGGCCAGGGTGAGCAGTTCTTC.

This clonotype was detected a few times. V and J are TRBV5-5 and TRBJ1-2; the D is unclear. Between the trimmed V and J ends, which lost 5 bases and 6 bases, there was a span of 11 bases. CDR3 length: 12 residues. Germline V CDR1 and CDR2: SGHKS, YYEKEE (reference sequence). The CDR3 spells CASREPANGYTF. CDR3 DNA: TGTGCCAGCAGGGAACCCGCAAATGGCTACACCTTC.

The chain carries TRBV2 and TRBJ1-3, with unresolved D. CDR3 length equals 11 residues. Trimming removed 6 bases at V and 7 bases at J, with 7 bases between. CDR1 is SNHLY and CDR2 is FYNNEI in the germline V gene. CDR3 bases: TGTGCCAGCAGCCCCAGGAACACCATATATTTT. The encoded protein is CASSPRNTIYF.

Concerning this clonotype: A much larger clone differs from this one at a single base, so this may be a read error. The chain links TRBV7-9 to TRBJ2-5; D not resolved. There are 11 residues in the CDR3. From germline, CDR1 is SEHNR and CDR2 FQNEAQ (reference sequence). CDR3 in amino acids: CTSTDAETQYF. The CDR3 DNA is TGTACCAGCACGGATGCGGAGACCCAGTACTTC.

At least ten counts were recorded for this clonotype. V and J are TRBV7-2 and TRBJ1-1, with D perhaps TRBD1 (5 bases). Germline V gene data show CDR1 as SGHTA and CDR2 as FQGNSA. Trimming stripped 5 bases from V and 6 bases from J, with 13 bases between. The CDR3 consists of 13 residues. CDR3 DNA sequence: TGTGCCAGCAGCCAAGGCAGGGTGTCTGAAGCTTTCTTT. Encoded protein: CASSQGRVSEAFF.

This clonotype has a count of ten or more. V is TRBV6-1 and J is TRBJ2-5; possibly TRBD1 for D (6 bases). The length of the CDR3 is 14 residues. The V end was cut by 4 bases, the J end by 2 bases, with 11 bases between. Germline loops: CDR1 MNHNS, CDR2 SASEGT. The DNA of the CDR3 is TGTGCCAGCAGTGGAACAGGGTGGCAAGAGACCCAGTACTTC. It is translated as CASSGTGWQETQYF.

This clonotype was counted between two and nine times. The chain links TRBV6-4 to TRBJ2-3; no clear D. Germline loops: CDR1 MRHNA, CDR2 SNTAGT. This CDR3 has 16 residues. V shed 8 bases and J shed 3 bases, with 21 bases lying between them. The CDR3 bases are TGTGCCAGCGCCCCCGGTGCCGCTTGGGGTACAGATACGCAGTATTTT. It encodes CASAPGAAWGTDTQYF.

The genes are TRBV2 and TRBJ1-4; D possibly corresponds to TRBD1 (5 bases). The V gene's germline CDR1 is SNHLY and CDR2 FYNNEI. The CDR3 totals 19 residues. Trimming stripped 4 bases from V and 0 bases from J, with 21 bases between. CDR3 in amino acids: CASSVSGTQYLATNEKLFF. CDR3 coding DNA: TGTGCCAGCAGTGTATCCGGGACCCAATATCTTGCAACTAATGAAAAACTGTTTTTT.

This clonotype was observed a handful of times. The rearrangement joins TRBV6-2 or TRBV6-3 to TRBJ2-1; D perhaps matches TRBD2 (6 bases). Trimming cost V 5 bases and J 10 bases, with 21 bases left between them. Germline lookup yields CDR1 MNHEY and CDR2 SVGEGT. The CDR3 extends over 15 amino acids. The CDR3 bases are TGTGCCAGCAGTCCTCTGACTAGATCCCCGGGGGAGCAGTTCTTC. Protein sequence: CASSPLTRSPGEQFF.

This clonotype came up a few times. The chain employs TRBV5-5 and TRBJ1-6; D is possibly TRBD1 (5 bases). This CDR3 has 13 amino acids. Per germline, CDR1 SGHKS and CDR2 YYEKEE (reference sequence). Trimming pared 4 bases from V and 9 bases from J, leaving 11 bases between. The CDR3 nucleotides read TGTGCCAGCAGCAGGGACCTACGTTCACCCCTCCACTTT. Protein product: CASSRDLRSPLHF.

This clonotype was seen repeatedly, ten times or more. V usage is TRBV28 and J usage is TRBJ2-3; TRBD1 might be the D (5 bases). Germline V gene data show CDR1 as MDHEN and CDR2 as SYDVKM. The CDR3 spans 15 residues. The V end was cut by 5 bases, the J end by 0 bases, with 12 bases between. The CDR3 here is CASSEGEGSTDTQYF. The CDR3 DNA reads as TGTGCCAGCAGTGAAGGGGAAGGGAGCACAGATACGCAGTATTTT.